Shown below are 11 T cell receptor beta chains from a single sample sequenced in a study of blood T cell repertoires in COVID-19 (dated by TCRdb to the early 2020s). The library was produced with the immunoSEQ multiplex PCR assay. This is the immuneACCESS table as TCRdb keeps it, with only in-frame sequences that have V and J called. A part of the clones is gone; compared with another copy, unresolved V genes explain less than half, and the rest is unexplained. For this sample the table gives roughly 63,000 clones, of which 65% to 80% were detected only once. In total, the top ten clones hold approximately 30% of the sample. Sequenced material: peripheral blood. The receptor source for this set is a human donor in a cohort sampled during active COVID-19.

The CDR3: CASSQGVQAGKETQYF. The CDR3 DNA follows: TGTGCCAGCAGCCAAGGGGTCCAGGCTGGTAAGGAGACCCAGTACTTC. V is TRBV14 and J is TRBJ2-5, with unresolved D. Germline CDR1 and CDR2: SGHDN and FVKESK. Trimming removed 1 base at V and 5 bases at J, with 17 bases between. This CDR3 is built from 16 residues.

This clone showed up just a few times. The CDR3 DNA follows: TGTGCCAGCAGTCCCCACGGACAGGGGGCCGGGGAGCTGTTTTTT. Its translation is CASSPHGQGAGELFF. This chain joins TRBV27 and TRBJ2-2; 10 bases map to TRBD1. This CDR3 is built from 15 residues. With 5 bases clipped from V and 6 bases from J, the junction kept 6 bases outside the gene matches. Germline CDR1 MNHEY, CDR2 SMNVEV (reference sequence).

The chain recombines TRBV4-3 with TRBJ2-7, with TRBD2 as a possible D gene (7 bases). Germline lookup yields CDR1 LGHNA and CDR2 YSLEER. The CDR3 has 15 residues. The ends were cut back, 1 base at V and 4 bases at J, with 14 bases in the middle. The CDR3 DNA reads TGCGCCAGCAGCCAAGGTGCGGGGGCTGGGTACGAGCAGTACTTC. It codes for CASSQGAGAGYEQYF.

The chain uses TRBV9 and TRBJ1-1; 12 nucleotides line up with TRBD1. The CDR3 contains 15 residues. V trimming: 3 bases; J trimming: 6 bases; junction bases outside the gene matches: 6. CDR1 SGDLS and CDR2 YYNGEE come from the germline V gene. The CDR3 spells CASSGPGQGAAEAFF. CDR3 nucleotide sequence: TGTGCCAGCAGCGGCCCGGGACAGGGGGCTGCTGAAGCTTTCTTT.

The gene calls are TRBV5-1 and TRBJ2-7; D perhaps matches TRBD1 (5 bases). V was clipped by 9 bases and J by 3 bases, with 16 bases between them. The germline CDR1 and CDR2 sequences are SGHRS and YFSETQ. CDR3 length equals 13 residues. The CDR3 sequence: CATKRQDNYEQYF. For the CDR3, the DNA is TGCGCCACGAAAAGGCAGGACAACTACGAGCAGTACTTC.

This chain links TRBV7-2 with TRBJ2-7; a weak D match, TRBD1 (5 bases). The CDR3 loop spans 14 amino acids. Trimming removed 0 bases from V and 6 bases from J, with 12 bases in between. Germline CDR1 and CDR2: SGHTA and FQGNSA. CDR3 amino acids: CASSLAQGVFEQYF. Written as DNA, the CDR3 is TGTGCCAGCAGCTTAGCCCAGGGTGTTTTCGAGCAGTACTTC.

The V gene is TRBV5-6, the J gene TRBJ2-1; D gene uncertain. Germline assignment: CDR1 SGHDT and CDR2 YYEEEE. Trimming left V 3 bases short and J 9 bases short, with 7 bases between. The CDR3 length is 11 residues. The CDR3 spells CASSSTSEQFF. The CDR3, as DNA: TGTGCCAGCAGCTCCACCAGTGAGCAGTTCTTC.

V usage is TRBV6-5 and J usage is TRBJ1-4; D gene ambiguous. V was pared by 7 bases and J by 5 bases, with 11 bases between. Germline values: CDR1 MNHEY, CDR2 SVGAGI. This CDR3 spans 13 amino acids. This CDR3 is CASNPGPNEKLFF. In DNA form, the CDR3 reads TGTGCCAGCAATCCAGGCCCAAATGAAAAACTGTTTTTT.

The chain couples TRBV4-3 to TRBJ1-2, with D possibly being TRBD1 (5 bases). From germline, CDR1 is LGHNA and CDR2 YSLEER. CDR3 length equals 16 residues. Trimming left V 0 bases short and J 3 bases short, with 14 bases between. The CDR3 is CASSQDIGQRDYGYTF. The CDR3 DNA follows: TGCGCCAGCAGCCAAGATATCGGACAAAGGGACTATGGCTACACCTTC.

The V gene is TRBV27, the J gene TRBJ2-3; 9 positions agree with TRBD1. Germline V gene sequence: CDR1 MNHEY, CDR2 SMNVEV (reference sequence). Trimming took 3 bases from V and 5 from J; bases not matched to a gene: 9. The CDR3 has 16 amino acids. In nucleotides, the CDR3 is TGTGCCAGCAGTTTGAGGGGACAGGGAAGGGAAGATACGCAGTATTTT. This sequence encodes CASSLRGQGREDTQYF.

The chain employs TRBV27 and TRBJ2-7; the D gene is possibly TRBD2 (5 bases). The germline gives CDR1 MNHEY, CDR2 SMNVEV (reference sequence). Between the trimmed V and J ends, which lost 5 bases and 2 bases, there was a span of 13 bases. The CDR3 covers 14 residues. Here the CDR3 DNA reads TGTGCCAGCAGTAAACGGAGGCATCCCTACGAGCAGTACTTC. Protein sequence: CASSKRRHPYEQYF.